This T cell receptor beta chain was documented in a study of molecular identifiers for immune sequencing clone quantification. Study findings and constraints: Clones exceeding 20 RNA copies carried over 97% of effector molecules but under 1% of naive-cell molecules.

Per the germline V gene, CDR1 is SQVTM and CDR2 is ANQGSEA. Trimming removed 6 bases from V and 10 bases from J, with 28 bases in between. CDR3 size: 16 residues. Generation of bulk TCR libraries relied on previously described methods and listed TCR primers. TCRdb used MiXCR to reprocess the PCR reads, holding one entry per CDR3 protein. The profile covers some 320,000 distinct CDR3 sequences, with 20% to 25% appearing a single time and approximately 0.8% taken by the ten largest. Sorting isolated naive CD8 T cells as CD8+CD4-CCR7+CD45RA+ events. Details on this clonotype: What it binds is not known.

The chain links TRBV29-1 to TRBJ2-1; D remains ambiguous. Sample: naive CD8+ T cells from blood, with Jurkat cell RNA spiked in. Specified subset: FACS-sorted CD8+CD4-CCR7+CD45RA+ naive T cells. This TCR came from a human donor in good health. Some libraries in this study had Jurkat cell RNA spiked in. This CDR3 is CSVGLEARPLGDEQFF. In nucleotides, the CDR3 is TGCAGCGTAGGCCTAGAGGCGCGTCCCCTGGGCGACGAGCAGTTCTTC.